Listed below are T cell receptor beta chains from one sample, sequenced in a study of beta chain features in type 1 diabetes. Clones were sequenced by immunoSEQ multiplex PCR, and TCRdb holds only the in-frame ones, with some missing. The repertoire has some 130,000 clones, roughly 10% of them found once; the top ten carry under 0.9%. Sequencing was done on a sample of central memory CD4+ T cells from blood. The receptors stem from a man aged 25-45 years with type 1 diabetes. Both conserved end residues are part of each CDR3. A D gene is named only where the DNA matches it firmly. Some rows have no size entry. The others give once, few or many, or a class for an expanded clone.

TRBD2	TRBJ2-1	.	TRBV7-2	CASSPIGGTAYNEQFF	TGTGCCAGCAGCCCGATCGGGGGGACGGCCTACAATGAGCAGTTCTTC
TRBD1	TRBJ2-3	.	TRBV11-2	CASSRRRGQVDTQYF	TGTGCCAGCAGCCGCCGTAGGGGGCAGGTGGATACGCAGTATTTT
.	TRBJ1-2	few	TRBV2	CASSFTGNGYTF	TGTGCCAGCAGCTTTACCGGGAATGGCTACACCTTC
TRBD1	TRBJ1-6	.	TRBV5-4	CASSLGQGPYNSPLHF	TGTGCCAGCAGCTTGGGACAGGGCCCCTATAATTCACCCCTCCACTTT
TRBD1	TRBJ2-3	.	TRBV5-1	CASSHPTGPTDTQYF	TGCGCCAGCAGCCACCCGACAGGGCCAACAGATACGCAGTATTTT
TRBD2	TRBJ2-1	.	TRBV5-4	CASSRTSETYNEQFF	TGTGCCAGCAGCCGCACTAGCGAGACCTACAATGAGCAGTTCTTC
.	TRBJ2-1	few	TRBV4-3	CASSQEGPGPNEQFF	TGCGCCAGCAGCCAAGAGGGGCCAGGGCCGAATGAGCAGTTCTTC
.	TRBJ2-2	many	TRBV11-2	CASSEYMVGELFF	TGTGCCAGCAGCGAATACATGGTCGGGGAGCTGTTTTTT
.	TRBJ2-2	few	TRBV27	CASSAQTGTGELFF	TGTGCCAGCAGTGCCCAAACGGGCACCGGGGAGCTGTTTTTT
TRBD2	TRBJ2-1	many	TRBV4-3	CASSQPSGGTNEQFF	TGCGCCAGCAGCCAACCTAGCGGGGGGACCAATGAGCAGTTCTTC
TRBD1	TRBJ2-7	few	TRBV9	CASSALDRGEQYF	TGTGCCAGCAGCGCACTGGACAGGGGCGAGCAGTACTTC
.	TRBJ2-7	.	TRBV5-1	CASSLEGAAYEQYF	TGCGCCAGCAGCTTGGAAGGGGCCGCCTACGAGCAGTACTTC
.	TRBJ1-1	few	TRBV7-9	CASSSFQNTEAFF	TGTGCCAGCAGCTCATTCCAGAACACTGAAGCTTTCTTT
TRBD1	TRBJ1-2	few	TRBV7-9	CASSPRQGPSYTF	TGTGCCAGCAGCCCCAGACAGGGACCCAGCTACACCTTC
.	TRBJ2-3	few	TRBV29-1	CSAWTESTDTQYF	TGCAGCGCGTGGACAGAGAGCACAGATACGCAGTATTTT
TRBD1	TRBJ2-2	few	TRBV6-6	CASSDSRGSTGELFF	TGTGCCAGCAGTGACTCCAGGGGGTCCACCGGGGAGCTGTTTTTT
.	TRBJ2-3	few	TRBV9	CASSVSSTDTQYF	TGTGCCAGCAGCGTGTCTAGCACAGATACGCAGTATTTT
.	TRBJ1-4	many	TRBV4-2	CASSQDTRQLNEKLFF	TGTGCCAGCAGCCAAGATACGAGGCAGCTTAATGAAAAACTGTTTTTT
TRBD2	TRBJ2-1	few	TRBV9	CASSVGGTSGNEQFF	TGTGCCAGCAGCGTAGGAGGGACTAGTGGCAATGAGCAGTTCTTC
.	TRBJ2-2	.	TRBV7-2	CASTSSRLASTGELFF	TGTGCCAGCACCTCGAGCAGGCTAGCCTCCACCGGGGAGCTGTTTTTT
.	TRBJ2-7	.	TRBV19	CASSQQGPYEQYF	TGTGCCAGTAGTCAACAGGGCCCCTACGAGCAGTACTTC
.	TRBJ2-3	many	TRBV9	CASSDALSDTQYF	TGTGCCAGCAGCGACGCTCTTAGCGATACGCAGTATTTT
TRBD1	TRBJ1-1	.	TRBV30	CAGVRGSGTEAFF	TGTGCCGGGGTCAGGGGGAGCGGCACTGAAGCTTTCTTT
TRBD1	TRBJ1-2	.	TRBV5-1	CASSYAPQGDHGYTF	TGCGCCAGCAGCTATGCCCCTCAGGGGGATCATGGCTACACCTTC
TRBD2	TRBJ2-3	few	TRBV6-6	CASRASGGPTDTQYF	TGTGCCAGCAGGGCTAGCGGGGGGCCCACAGATACGCAGTATTTT
.	TRBJ2-3	few	TRBV9	CASSPRHTPTDTQYF	TGTGCCAGCAGCCCAAGACATACCCCCACAGATACGCAGTATTTT
TRBD1	TRBJ1-6	.	TRBV2	CASSERGTETF	TGTGCCAGCAGTGAAAGGGGGACAGAGACATTT
.	TRBJ1-2	few	TRBV5-1	CASRMDRTLPGYTF	TGCGCCAGCAGGATGGACAGAACCCTTCCTGGCTACACCTTC
TRBD1	TRBJ2-3	few	TRBV5-6	CASSPTGNAEWTQYF	TGTGCCAGCAGCCCGACAGGGAACGCAGAGTGGACGCAGTATTTT
.	TRBJ2-1	few	TRBV11-2	CASSKGAYNEQFF	TGTGCCAGCAGTAAGGGGGCCTACAATGAGCAGTTCTTC
TRBD2	TRBJ2-3	few	TRBV19	CASSLTSGTSVTDTQYF	TGTGCCAGTAGTTTAACCTCCGGGACTAGCGTGACAGATACGCAGTATTTT
.	TRBJ2-7	.	TRBV28	CASSLGGYEQYF	TGTGCCAGCAGTCTTGGAGGCTACGAGCAGTACTTC
TRBD2	TRBJ2-1	few	TRBV5-6	CGRTSGGGEQFF	TGTGGTAGGACTAGCGGGGGAGGTGAGCAGTTCTTC
TRBD2	TRBJ2-3	few	TRBV14	CASSQGTAGTDTQYF	TGTGCCAGCAGCCAAGGAACAGCGGGGACAGATACGCAGTATTTT
TRBD2	TRBJ2-5	.	TRBV5-1	CASSLAVASGGETQYF	TGCGCCAGCAGCTTGGCCGTTGCTAGCGGGGGGGAGACCCAGTACTTC
.	TRBJ1-5	.	TRBV28	CASSLRRGNQPQHF	TGTGCCAGCAGTTTGAGGAGAGGCAATCAGCCCCAGCATTTT
TRBD1	TRBJ2-5	.	TRBV14	CASSQDFGQGVETQYF	TGTGCCAGCAGCCAAGATTTCGGACAGGGGGTAGAGACCCAGTACTTC
.	TRBJ1-1	few	TRBV19	CASSTRQSLGTEAFF	TGTGCCAGTAGTACCAGACAGTCCTTGGGCACTGAAGCTTTCTTT
.	TRBJ2-2	few	TRBV16	CASSLTDRLNTGELFF	TGTGCCAGCAGCCTAACTGACAGGCTGAACACCGGGGAGCTGTTTTTT
TRBD2	TRBJ2-5	.	TRBV7-6	CASSPGEGETQYF	TGTGCCAGCAGTCCTGGGGAGGGGGAGACCCAGTACTTC
TRBD1	TRBJ1-6	few	TRBV4-3	CASSQGRDRGSPLHF	TGCGCCAGCAGCCAAGGCCGGGACAGGGGTTCACCCCTCCACTTT
TRBD2	TRBJ2-1	few	TRBV7-2	CASAPRLAGSNEQFF	TGTGCCAGCGCTCCGCGGCTAGCGGGGTCCAATGAGCAGTTCTTC
TRBD1	TRBJ1-1	few	TRBV5-1	CASSRQGRTEAFF	TGCGCCAGTAGCAGACAGGGACGCACTGAAGCTTTCTTT
.	TRBJ1-1	.	TRBV30	CAWRKLRQGLEAFF	TGTGCCTGGAGGAAACTCAGGCAGGGTCTTGAAGCTTTCTTT
TRBD1	TRBJ1-2	.	TRBV5-6	CASSLGQGLYGYTF	TGTGCCAGCAGCTTAGGACAGGGGTTATATGGCTACACCTTC
TRBD2	TRBJ2-3	.	TRBV7-3	CASSLWLAGATTDTQYF	TGTGCCAGCAGCTTATGGCTAGCGGGGGCCACCACAGATACGCAGTATTTT
TRBD1	TRBJ2-5	few	TRBV2	CASSESGQGIGETQYF	TGTGCCAGCAGTGAATCCGGACAGGGGATAGGAGAGACCCAGTACTTC
TRBD1	TRBJ1-5	.	TRBV28	CASSNRGAQHF	TGTGCCAGCAGCAACAGGGGAGCCCAGCATTTT
TRBD2	TRBJ2-1	few	TRBV6-1	CASSETSGGLYNEQFF	TGTGCCAGCAGTGAAACTAGCGGGGGGCTATACAATGAGCAGTTCTTC
TRBD1	TRBJ2-2	few	TRBV28	CASSQDRGGTGELFF	TGTGCCAGCAGTCAGGACAGGGGGGGAACCGGGGAGCTGTTTTTT
TRBD2	TRBJ2-5	.	TRBV6-5	CASSSGEGRETQYF	TGTGCCAGCAGCTCCGGGGAGGGTAGAGAGACCCAGTACTTC
.	TRBJ1-6	many	TRBV30	CAWSVRGAGHF	TGTGCCTGGAGTGTACGGGGAGCTGGACACTTT
TRBD1	TRBJ1-1	few	TRBV29-1	CSARQGGEAFF	TGCAGCGCTAGACAGGGCGGTGAAGCTTTCTTT
TRBD2	TRBJ2-5	.	TRBV11-3	CASSAGGTQETQYF	TGTGCCAGCAGTGCGGGGGGGACCCAAGAGACCCAGTACTTC
.	TRBJ2-3	.	TRBV11-2	CASSSPEGTDTQYF	TGTGCCAGCAGCTCCCCAGAGGGCACAGATACGCAGTATTTT
.	TRBJ2-5	.	TRBV4-1	CASSQGGAAGTQYF	TGTGCCAGCAGCCAAGGGGGAGCCGCCGGGACCCAGTACTTC
.	TRBJ2-1	few	TRBV18	CASSPTSRQFF	TGTGCCAGCTCACCAACTAGCCGGCAGTTCTTC
TRBD2	TRBJ2-2	.	TRBV5-6	CASSLAGGARNTGELFF	TGTGCCAGCAGCTTGGCCGGGGGGGCAAGGAACACCGGGGAGCTGTTTTTT
.	TRBJ1-5	.	TRBV14	CASSQDHGQPQHF	TGTGCCAGCAGCCAAGATCACGGTCAGCCCCAGCATTTT
.	TRBJ1-2	.	TRBV4-3	CASSQSGLAPYGYTF	TGCGCCAGCAGCCAATCAGGGCTCGCCCCCTATGGCTACACCTTC